This T cell receptor beta chain emerged from a study of T cells after yellow fever vaccination. Broader study findings: Abundant contaminating clonotypes from the bulk population could appear in FACS-sorted repertoires. Although most clonotypes did not, a small share appeared in both CD4 and CD8 compartments.

TCRdb reprocessed the 5' RACE reads via MiXCR and lists one record per CDR3 protein. The sample yields under 300,000 distinct CDR3 sequences, less than 9% seen once. This CDR3 spans 18 amino acids. CDR1 is SQVTM, CDR2 ANQGSEA, per germline. V dropped 0 bases and J dropped 0 bases, with 20 bases sitting between them. This clonotype has only a few counts. Antigen: not known. This clonotype was sampled from a man aged 25 to 45 who received the YFV17D yellow fever vaccine. Sequenced here: CD4+ T cells sorted from PBMCs, sampled 15 days after the yellow fever booster vaccination. The V gene is TRBV29-1, the J gene TRBJ1-2; D may be TRBD1 (6 bases). CDR3 region: CSVEDTGFFKKANYGYTF. CDR3 nucleotide sequence: TGCAGCGTTGAAGATACAGGGTTTTTCAAAAAAGCTAACTATGGCTACACCTTC. Drawing the rest from reference TRBV29-1 and TRBJ1-2, the complete variable domain is SAVISQKPSRDICQRGTSLTIQCQVDSQVTMMFWYRQQPGQSLTLIATANQGSEATYESGFVIDKFPISRPNLTFSTLTVSNMSPEDSSIYLCSVEDTGFFKKANYGYTFGSGTRLTVV.